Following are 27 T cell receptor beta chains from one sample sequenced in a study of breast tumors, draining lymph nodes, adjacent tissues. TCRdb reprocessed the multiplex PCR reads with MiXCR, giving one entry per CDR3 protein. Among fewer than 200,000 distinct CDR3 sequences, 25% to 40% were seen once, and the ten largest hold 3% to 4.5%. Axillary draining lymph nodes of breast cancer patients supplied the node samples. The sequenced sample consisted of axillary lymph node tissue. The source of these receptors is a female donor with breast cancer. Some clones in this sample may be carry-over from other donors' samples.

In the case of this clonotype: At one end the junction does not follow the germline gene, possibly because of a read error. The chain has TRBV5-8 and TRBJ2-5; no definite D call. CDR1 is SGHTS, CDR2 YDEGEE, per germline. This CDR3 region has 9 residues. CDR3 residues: CASTSAQSF. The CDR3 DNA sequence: TGTGCCAGCACCTCAGCCCAGTCCTTC.

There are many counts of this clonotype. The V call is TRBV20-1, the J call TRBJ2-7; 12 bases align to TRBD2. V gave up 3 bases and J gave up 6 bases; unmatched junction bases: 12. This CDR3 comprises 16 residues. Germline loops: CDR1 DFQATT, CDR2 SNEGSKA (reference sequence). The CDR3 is CSARGGTSGSPREQYF. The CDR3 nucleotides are TGCAGTGCTAGGGGGGGGACTAGCGGGTCTCCCCGCGAGCAGTACTTC.

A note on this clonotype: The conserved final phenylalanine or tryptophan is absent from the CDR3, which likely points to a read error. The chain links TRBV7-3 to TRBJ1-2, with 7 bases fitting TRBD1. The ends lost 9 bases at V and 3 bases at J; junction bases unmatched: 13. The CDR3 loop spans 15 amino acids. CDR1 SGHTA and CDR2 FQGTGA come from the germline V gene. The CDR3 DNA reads TGTGCCAGTAGCAGCCGGGACAGAACCTACTATGGCTACACCCTC. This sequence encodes CASSSRDRTYYGYTL.

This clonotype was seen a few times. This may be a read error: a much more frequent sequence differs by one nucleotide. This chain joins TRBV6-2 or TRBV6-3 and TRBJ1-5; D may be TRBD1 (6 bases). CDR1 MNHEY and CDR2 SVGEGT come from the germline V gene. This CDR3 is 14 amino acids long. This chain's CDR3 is CASSHSTGTQPQHF. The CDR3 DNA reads TGTGCCAGCAGTCACTCCACAGGGACTCAGCCCCAGCATTTT.

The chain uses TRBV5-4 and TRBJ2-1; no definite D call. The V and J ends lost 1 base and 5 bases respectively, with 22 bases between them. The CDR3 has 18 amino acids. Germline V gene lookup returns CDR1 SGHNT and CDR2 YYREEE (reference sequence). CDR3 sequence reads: CASSLSLSRLGSDNEQFF. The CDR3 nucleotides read TGTGCCAGCAGCTTGAGTCTTTCGCGGCTGGGGTCCGACAATGAGCAGTTCTTC.

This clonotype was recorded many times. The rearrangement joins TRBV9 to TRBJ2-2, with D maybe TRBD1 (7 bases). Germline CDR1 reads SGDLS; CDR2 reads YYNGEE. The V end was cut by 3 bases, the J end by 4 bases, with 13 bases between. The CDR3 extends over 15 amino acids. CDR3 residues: CASSGGDSGTGELFF. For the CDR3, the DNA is TGTGCCAGCAGCGGGGGGGACAGTGGCACCGGGGAGCTGTTTTTT.

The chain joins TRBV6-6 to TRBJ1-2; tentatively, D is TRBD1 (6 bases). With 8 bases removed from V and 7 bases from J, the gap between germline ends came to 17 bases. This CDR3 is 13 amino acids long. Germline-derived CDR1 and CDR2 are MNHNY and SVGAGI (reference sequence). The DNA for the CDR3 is TGTGCCAGCGGTCCAACAGGGCGGTTTGGCTACACCTTC. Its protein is CASGPTGRFGYTF.

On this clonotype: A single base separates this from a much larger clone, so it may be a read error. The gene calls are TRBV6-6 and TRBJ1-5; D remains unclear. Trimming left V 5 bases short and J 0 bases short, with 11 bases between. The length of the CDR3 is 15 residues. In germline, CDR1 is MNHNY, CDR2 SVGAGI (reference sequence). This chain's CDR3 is CASSHWADSNQPQHF. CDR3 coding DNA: TGTGCCAGCAGTCACTGGGCCGATAGCAATCAGCCCCAGCATTTT.

The chain's CDR3 is CASSQRVRGARNQPQHF. CDR3 nucleotides: TGTGCCAGCAGTCAAAGGGTTCGGGGGGCGAGGAATCAGCCCCAGCATTTT. The rearrangement joins TRBV6-1 to TRBJ1-5, with D maybe TRBD1 (6 bases). V was shortened by 5 bases and J by 4 bases, with 21 bases between the two germline ends. Per germline, CDR1 MNHNS and CDR2 SASEGT. This CDR3 is 17 amino acids long.

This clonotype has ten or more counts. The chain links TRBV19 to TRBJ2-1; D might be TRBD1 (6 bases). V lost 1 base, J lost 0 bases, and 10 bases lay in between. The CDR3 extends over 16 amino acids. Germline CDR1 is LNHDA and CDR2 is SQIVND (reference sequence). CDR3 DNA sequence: TGTGCCAGTAGTATAGTCTCGGACAGCTCCTACAATGAGCAGTTCTTC. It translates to CASSIVSDSSYNEQFF.

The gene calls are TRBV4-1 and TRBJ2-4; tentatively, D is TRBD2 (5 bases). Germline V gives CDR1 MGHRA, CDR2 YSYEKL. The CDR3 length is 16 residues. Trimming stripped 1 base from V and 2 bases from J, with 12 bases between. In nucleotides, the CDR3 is TGCGCCAGCAGCCAAGTAGGTGAGGGATCCAAAAACATTCAGTACTTC. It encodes CASSQVGEGSKNIQYF.

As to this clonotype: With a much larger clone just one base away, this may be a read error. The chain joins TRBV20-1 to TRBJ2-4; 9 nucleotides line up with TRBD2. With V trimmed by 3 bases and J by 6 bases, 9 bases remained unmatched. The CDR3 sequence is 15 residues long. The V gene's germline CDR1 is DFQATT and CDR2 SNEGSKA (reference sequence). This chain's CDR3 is CSASRRGRARNIQYF. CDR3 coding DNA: TGCAGTGCTAGTCGGCGCGGGAGGGCCCGAAACATTCAGTACTTC.

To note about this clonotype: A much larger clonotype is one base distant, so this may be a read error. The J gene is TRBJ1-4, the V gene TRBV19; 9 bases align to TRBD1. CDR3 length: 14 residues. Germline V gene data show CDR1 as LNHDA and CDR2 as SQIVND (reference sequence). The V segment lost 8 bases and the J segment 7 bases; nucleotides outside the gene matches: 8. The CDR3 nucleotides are TGTGCCAGTGGTCAACAGGGGGCAAGTGAAAAACTGTTTTTT. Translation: CASGQQGASEKLFF.

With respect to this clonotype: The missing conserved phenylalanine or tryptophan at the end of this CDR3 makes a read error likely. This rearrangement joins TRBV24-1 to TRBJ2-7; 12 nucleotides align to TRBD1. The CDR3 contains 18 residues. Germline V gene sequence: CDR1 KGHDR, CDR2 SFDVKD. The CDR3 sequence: CAASDSGTGGRNSYEQYL. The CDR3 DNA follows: TGTGCCGCCAGTGACTCCGGGACAGGGGGCCGTAACTCCTACGAGCAGTACCTC.

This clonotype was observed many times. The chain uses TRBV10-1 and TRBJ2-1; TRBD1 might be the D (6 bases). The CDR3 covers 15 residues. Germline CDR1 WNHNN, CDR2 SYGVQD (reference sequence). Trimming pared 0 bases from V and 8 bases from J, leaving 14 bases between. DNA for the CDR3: TGCGCCAGCAGTGAGTCCGGACAGTCTAACGATGAGCAGTTCTTC. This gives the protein CASSESGQSNDEQFF.

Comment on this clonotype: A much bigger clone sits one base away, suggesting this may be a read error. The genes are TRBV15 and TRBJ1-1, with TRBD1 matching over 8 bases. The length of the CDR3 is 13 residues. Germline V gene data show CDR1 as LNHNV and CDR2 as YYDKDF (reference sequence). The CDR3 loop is CTTSREGQDKAFF. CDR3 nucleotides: TGTACCACCAGCAGAGAGGGACAGGATAAAGCTTTCTTT.

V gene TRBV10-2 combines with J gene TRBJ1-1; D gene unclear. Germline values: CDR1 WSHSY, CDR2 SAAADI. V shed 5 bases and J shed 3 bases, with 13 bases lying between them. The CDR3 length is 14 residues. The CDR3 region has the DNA TGCGCCAGCAGTTCATCCGGGTTCGACACTGAAGCTTTCTTT. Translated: CASSSSGFDTEAFF.

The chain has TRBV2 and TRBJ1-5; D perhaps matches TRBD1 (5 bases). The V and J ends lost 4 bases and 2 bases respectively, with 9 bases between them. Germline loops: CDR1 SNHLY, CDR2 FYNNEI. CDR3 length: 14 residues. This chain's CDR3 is CASSGGRRNQPQHF. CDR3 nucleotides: TGTGCCAGCAGTGGGGGACGCCGCAATCAGCCCCAGCATTTT.

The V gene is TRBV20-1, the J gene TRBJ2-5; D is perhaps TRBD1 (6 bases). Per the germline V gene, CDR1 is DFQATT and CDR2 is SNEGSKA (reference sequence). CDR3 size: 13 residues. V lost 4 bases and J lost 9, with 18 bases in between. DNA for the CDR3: TGCAGTGCTAAAGAATCGGGTGGACAGCCCCAGTACTTC. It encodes CSAKESGGQPQYF.

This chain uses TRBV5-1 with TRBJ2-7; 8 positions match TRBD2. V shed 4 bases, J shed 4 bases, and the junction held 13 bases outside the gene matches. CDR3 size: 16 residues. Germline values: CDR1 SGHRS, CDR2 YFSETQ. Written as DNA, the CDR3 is TGCGCCAGCAGCCCTGATGGAACTAGCGGTCATTACGAGCAGTACTTC. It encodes CASSPDGTSGHYEQYF. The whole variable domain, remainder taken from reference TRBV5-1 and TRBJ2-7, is KAGVTQTPRYLIKTRGQQVTLSCSPISGHRSVSWYQQTPGQGLQFLFEYFSETQRNKGNFPGRFSGRQFSNSRSEMNVSTLELGDSALYLCASSPDGTSGHYEQYFGPGTRLTVT.

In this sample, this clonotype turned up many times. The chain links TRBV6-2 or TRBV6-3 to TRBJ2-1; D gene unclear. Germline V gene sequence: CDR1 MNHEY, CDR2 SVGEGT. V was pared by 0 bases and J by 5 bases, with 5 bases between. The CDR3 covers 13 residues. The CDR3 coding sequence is TGTGCCAGCAGTTACTCAACTAACAATGAGCAGTTCTTC. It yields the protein CASSYSTNNEQFF.

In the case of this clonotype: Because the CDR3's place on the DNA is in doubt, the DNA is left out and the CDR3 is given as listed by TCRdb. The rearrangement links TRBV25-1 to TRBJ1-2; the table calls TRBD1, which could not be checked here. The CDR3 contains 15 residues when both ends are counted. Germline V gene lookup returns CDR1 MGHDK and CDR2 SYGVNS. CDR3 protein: CACSAREQGTYGYTF.

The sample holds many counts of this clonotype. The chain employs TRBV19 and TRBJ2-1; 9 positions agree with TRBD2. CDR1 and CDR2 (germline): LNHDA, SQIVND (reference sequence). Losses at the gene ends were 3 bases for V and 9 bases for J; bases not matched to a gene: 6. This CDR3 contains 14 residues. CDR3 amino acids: CASSISGRYGEQFF. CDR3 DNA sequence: TGTGCCAGTAGTATTAGCGGGAGATACGGTGAGCAGTTCTTC.

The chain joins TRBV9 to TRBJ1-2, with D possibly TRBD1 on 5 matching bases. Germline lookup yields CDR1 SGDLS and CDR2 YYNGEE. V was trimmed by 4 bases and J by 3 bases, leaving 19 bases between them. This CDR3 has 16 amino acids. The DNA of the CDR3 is TGTGCCAGCAGCACCTACGGGGGGGGACTTTACTATGGCTACACCTTC. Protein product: CASSTYGGGLYYGYTF.

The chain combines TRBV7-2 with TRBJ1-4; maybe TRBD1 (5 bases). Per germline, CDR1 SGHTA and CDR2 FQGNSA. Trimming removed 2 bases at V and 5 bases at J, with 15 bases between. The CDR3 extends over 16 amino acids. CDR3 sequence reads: CASSLSPRYRNEKLFF. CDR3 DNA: TGTGCCAGCAGCTTAAGTCCCAGGTACAGGAATGAAAAACTGTTTTTT.

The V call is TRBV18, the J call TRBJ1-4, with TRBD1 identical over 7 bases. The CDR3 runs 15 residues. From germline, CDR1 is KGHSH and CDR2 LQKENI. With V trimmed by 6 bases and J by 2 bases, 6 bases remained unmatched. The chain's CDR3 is CASSTVQGTNEKLFF. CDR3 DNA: TGTGCCAGCTCCACAGTACAGGGGACTAATGAAAAACTGTTTTTT.

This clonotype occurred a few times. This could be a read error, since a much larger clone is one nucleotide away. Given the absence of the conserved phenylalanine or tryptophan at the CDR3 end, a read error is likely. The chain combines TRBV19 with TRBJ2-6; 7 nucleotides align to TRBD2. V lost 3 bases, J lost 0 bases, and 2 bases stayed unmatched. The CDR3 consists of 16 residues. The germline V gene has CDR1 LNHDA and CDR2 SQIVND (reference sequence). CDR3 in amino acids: CASSIRGGSGANVLTS. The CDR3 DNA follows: TGTGCCAGTAGTATCCGCGGGGGCTCTGGGGCCAACGTCCTGACTTCC.